This T cell receptor (beta chain) stems from a study of T cell responses to AZD1222 COVID-19 vaccine. Assay used: immunoSEQ multiplex PCR; TCRdb lists only in-frame clones, some missing. This sample yields about 100,000 clones, of which approximately 87% are seen a single time; more than 15% belongs to the top ten. V lost 0 bases and J lost 7; bases outside the gene matches: 4. This CDR3 has 15 residues. Looked up from germline, CDR1 is KGHSH and CDR2 is LQKENI. The sequences come from peripheral blood, collected on day 0 of AZD1222 vaccination. The sequence derives from an adult in good health. This rearrangement joins TRBV18 to TRBJ2-7, with 12 bases identical to TRBD1. CDR3 coding DNA: TGTGCCAGCTCACCACCGGGACAGGGGGCTATTGAGCAGTACTTC. This encodes CASSPPGQGAIEQYF.